This TCR beta chain was observed in a study of OX40 agonist ivuxolimab in advanced cancers. The table came from immunoSEQ multiplex PCR; TCRdb's copy has only in-frame clones and leaves some out. In the table there are around 43,000 clones, around nine tenths of which are singletons. CDR1 and CDR2 (germline): SNHLY, FYNNEI. CDR3 length equals 13 residues. The V end lost 6 bases, the J end lost 0 bases, and 9 bases lay between the germline ends. This clone has only a few counts. The J gene is TRBJ2-7, the V gene TRBV2; TRBD1 is a possible D gene (5 bases). The source was CD4+ or CD8+ T cells sorted from blood, collected in a trial of the OX40 agonist ivuxolimab. The receptor's source is an adult with an advanced solid tumor such as melanoma, head and neck, liver or kidney cancer. DNA of the CDR3: TGTGCCAGCAGGCCACAGGTCTCCTACGAGCAGTACTTC. Translating gives CASRPQVSYEQYF.